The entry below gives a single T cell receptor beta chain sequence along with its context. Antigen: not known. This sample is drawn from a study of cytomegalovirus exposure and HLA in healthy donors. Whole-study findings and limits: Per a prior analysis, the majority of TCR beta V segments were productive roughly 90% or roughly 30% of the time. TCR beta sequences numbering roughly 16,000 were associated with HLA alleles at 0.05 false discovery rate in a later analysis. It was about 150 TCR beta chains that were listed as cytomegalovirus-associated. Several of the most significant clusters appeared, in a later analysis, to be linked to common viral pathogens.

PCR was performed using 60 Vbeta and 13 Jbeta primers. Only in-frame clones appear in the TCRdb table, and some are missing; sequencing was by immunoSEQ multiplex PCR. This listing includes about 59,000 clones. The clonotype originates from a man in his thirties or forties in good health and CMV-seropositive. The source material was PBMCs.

The CDR3 loop reads CASSYSGTRRAEQYF. As DNA, the CDR3 is TGTGCCAGCAGCTACTCCGGGACAAGAAGGGCCGAGCAGTACTTC. This chain joins TRBV7-8 and TRBJ2-7; a possible D gene is TRBD1 (6 bases). Looked up from germline, CDR1 is SGHVS and CDR2 is FQNEAQ. The CDR3 has 15 residues. Trimming pared 4 bases from V and 6 bases from J, leaving 19 bases between.